The TCR beta chain described here comes from a study of early T cells in non-severe SARS-CoV-2 infection. Looking at the study overall: From unsorted whole blood, bulk RNA was sequenced, and the chains remained unpaired. Study-wide results and limits: VDJdb matching favored anti-spike CD8 responses, missing private and CD4 specificities.

In this sample, this clonotype turned up many times. Its target is unknown. Looked up from germline, CDR1 is LNHDA and CDR2 is SQIVND (reference sequence). The CDR3 extends over 14 amino acids. Germline trimming cut 6 bases from V and 7 bases from J; bases unmatched to any gene: 7. Unique molecular identifiers tagged individual cDNA molecules. MiXCR, run by TCRdb on the 5' RACE reads, gives a single entry per CDR3 protein. The sample includes 20,000 to 25,000 distinct CDR3 sequences, 4% seen only once; the top ten take roughly 1.5%. V is TRBV19 and J is TRBJ2-1, with 9 bases matching TRBD2. Sequencing was performed on whole blood. This receptor was obtained from an adult who was a healthcare worker with PCR-confirmed SARS-CoV-2 infection or an uninfected control (not recorded which). The CDR3, as DNA: TGTGCCAGTAGAAAAGCGGGGGGCAGGAATGAGCAGTTCTTC. It specifies CASRKAGGRNEQFF. Together with reference TRBV19 and TRBJ2-1, the CDR3 gives the full variable domain: DGGITQSPKYLFRKEGQNVTLSCEQNLNHDAMYWYRQDPGQGLRLIYYSQIVNDFQKGDIAEGYSVSREKKESFPLTVTSAQKNPTAFYLCASRKAGGRNEQFFGPGTRLTVL.